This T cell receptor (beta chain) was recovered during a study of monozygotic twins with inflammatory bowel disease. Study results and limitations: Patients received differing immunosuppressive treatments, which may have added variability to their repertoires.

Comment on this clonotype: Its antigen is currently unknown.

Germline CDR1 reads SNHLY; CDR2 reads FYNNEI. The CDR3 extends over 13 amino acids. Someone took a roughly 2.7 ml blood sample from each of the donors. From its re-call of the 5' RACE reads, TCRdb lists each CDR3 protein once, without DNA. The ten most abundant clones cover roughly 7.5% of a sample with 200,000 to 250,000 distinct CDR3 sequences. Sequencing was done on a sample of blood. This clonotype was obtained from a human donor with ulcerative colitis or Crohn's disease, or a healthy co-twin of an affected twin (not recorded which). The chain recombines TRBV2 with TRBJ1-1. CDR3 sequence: CASSAGRVAEAFF.